This T cell receptor (beta chain) was identified in a study of shared clonotypes between healthy human individuals. Study at large: The composition of the donors was a couple of women and three men aged 18 to 49.

Note on this clone: As yet, its antigen is unknown.

It was around 300 ng DNA, some 33,000 T cell genomes, that went into each replicate PCR of unsorted PBMC. Clones were read by immunoSEQ multiplex PCR, and TCRdb kept only the in-frame ones, dropping some. Among 450,000 to 600,000 clones listed, around 74% were seen once. Study observations and caveats: Exclusively blood specimens were collected; tissue repertoires likely differ.

What was sequenced was PBMCs. This receptor was taken from a woman aged 40 to 50 in good health. Some clones in this sample may be carry-over from other donors' samples.

Written as DNA, the CDR3 is TGTGCCTGGACCCAGGGGGCCTATGAAAAACTGTTTTTT. Protein sequence: CAWTQGAYEKLFF. The rearrangement uses TRBV30 and TRBJ1-4; 8 nucleotides line up with TRBD1. V trimming: 4 bases; J trimming: 6 bases; junction bases outside the gene matches: 4. Germline V gene sequence: CDR1 GTSNPN, CDR2 SVGIG (reference sequence). This CDR3 comprises 13 residues.